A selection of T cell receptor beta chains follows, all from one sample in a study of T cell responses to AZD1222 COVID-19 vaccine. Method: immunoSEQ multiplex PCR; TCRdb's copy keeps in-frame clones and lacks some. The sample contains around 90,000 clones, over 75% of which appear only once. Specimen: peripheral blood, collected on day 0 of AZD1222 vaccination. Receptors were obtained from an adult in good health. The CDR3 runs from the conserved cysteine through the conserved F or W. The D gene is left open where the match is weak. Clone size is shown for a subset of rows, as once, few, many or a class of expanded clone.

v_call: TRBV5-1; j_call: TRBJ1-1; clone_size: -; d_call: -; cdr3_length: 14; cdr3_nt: TGCGCCAGCAGTTGGGAGGGTATGAACACTGAAGCTTTCTTT; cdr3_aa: CASSWEGMNTEAFF
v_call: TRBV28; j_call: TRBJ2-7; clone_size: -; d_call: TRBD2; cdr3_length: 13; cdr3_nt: TGTGCCAGCGGACCGGGGGGGGTCTACGAGCAGTACTTC; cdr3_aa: CASGPGGVYEQYF
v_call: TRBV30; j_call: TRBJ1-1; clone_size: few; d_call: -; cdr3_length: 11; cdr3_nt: TGTGCCTGGAGTGTAGGTATTGAAGCTTTCTTT; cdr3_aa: CAWSVGIEAFF
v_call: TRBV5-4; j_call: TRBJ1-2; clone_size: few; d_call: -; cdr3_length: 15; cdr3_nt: TGTGCCAGCAGCGTGACAGGTACCCTTAACTATGGCTACACCTTC; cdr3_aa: CASSVTGTLNYGYTF
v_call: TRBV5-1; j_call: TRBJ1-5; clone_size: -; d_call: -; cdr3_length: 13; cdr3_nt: TGCGCCAGCAGCTTGGCTGGGAATCAGCCCCAGCATTTT; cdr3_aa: CASSLAGNQPQHF
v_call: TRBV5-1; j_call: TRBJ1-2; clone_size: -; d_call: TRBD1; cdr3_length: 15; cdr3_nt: TGCGCCAGCGCTCCCCGACAGGGGTCGAACTATGGCTACACCTTC; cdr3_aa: CASAPRQGSNYGYTF
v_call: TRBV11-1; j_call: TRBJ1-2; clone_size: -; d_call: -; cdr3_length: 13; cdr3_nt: TGTGCCAGCAGCCCCGAGCATGGGGATGGCTACACCTTC; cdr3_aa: CASSPEHGDGYTF
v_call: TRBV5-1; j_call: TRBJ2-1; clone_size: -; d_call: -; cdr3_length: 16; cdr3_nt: TGCGCCAGCAGCCCGCTCCCCAGCATAGGAGGCAATGAGCAGTTCTTC; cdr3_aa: CASSPLPSIGGNEQFF
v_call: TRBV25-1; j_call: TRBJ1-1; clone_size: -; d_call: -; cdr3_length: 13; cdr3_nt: TGTGCCAGCAAGTTACGTCTGAACACTGAAGCTTTCTTT; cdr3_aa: CASKLRLNTEAFF
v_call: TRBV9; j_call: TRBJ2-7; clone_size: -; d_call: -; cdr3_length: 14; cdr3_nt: TGTGCCAGCAGCCTTAAGGCTGGGGAATCGGAGCAGTACTTC; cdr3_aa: CASSLKAGESEQYF
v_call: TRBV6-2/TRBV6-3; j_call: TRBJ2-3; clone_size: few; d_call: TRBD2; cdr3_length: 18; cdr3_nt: TGTGCCAGCAGTTACCCAGCGGGGGGGGACCCTAGCACAGATACGCAGTATTTT; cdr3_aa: CASSYPAGGDPSTDTQYF
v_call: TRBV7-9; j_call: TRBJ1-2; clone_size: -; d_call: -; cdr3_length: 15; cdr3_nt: TGTGCCAGCAGCTTAGCGGTCGACAGTTCCTATGGCTACACCTTC; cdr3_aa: CASSLAVDSSYGYTF
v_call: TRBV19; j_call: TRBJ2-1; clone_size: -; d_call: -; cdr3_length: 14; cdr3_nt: TGTGCCAGTAGTATCGGCGGGCCGGCCCATGAGCAGTTCTTC; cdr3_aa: CASSIGGPAHEQFF
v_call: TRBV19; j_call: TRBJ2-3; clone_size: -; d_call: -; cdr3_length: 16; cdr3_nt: TGTGCCAGTAGTATAGTTAGGCGACAGGGCACAGATACGCAGTATTTT; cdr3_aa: CASSIVRRQGTDTQYF
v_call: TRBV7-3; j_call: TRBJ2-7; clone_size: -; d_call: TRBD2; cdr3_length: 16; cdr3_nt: TGTGCCAGCAGCCCAAGCAGACTAGCGGACCCGGGCGAGCAGTACTTC; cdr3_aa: CASSPSRLADPGEQYF
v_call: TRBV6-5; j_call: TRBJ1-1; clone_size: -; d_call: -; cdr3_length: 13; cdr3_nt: TGTGCCAGCAGCTTACAGGGTATCGCTGAAGCTTTCTTT; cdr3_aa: CASSLQGIAEAFF
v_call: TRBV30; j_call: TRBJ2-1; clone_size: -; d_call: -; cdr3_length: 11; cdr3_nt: TGTGCCTGGAGTATACGGGACAAACAGTTCTTC; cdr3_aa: CAWSIRDKQFF
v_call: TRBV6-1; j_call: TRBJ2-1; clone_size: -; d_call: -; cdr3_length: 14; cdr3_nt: TGTGCCAGCAGTGAAGGACAGACTTACAATGAGCAGTTCTTC; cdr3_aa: CASSEGQTYNEQFF
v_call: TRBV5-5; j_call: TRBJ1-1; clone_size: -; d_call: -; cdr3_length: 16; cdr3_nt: TGTGCCAGCATCTCCTCCAGGGATTATCCCAGCCCTGAAGCTTTCTTT; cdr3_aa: CASISSRDYPSPEAFF
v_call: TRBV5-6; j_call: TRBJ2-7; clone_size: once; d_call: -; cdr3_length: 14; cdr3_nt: TGTGCCAGCAGCTTGGGTCCCAGGGCGTGGGAGCAGTACTTC; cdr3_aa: CASSLGPRAWEQYF
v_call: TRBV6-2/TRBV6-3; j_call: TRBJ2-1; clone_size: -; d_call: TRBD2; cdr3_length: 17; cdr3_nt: TGTGCCAGCAGTTCGCAGCGACTAGCGGGGGGGCTCGGTGAGCAGTTCTTC; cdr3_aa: CASSSQRLAGGLGEQFF
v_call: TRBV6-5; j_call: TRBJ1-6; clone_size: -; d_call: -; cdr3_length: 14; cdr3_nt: TGTGCCAGCATCAGCAGGGGCGGGAATTCACCCCTCCACTTT; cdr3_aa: CASISRGGNSPLHF
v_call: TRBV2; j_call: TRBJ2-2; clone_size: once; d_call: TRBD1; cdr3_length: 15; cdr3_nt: TGTGCCAGCAGAACACAGGGGACGAACACCGGGGAGCTGTTTTTT; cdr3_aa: CASRTQGTNTGELFF
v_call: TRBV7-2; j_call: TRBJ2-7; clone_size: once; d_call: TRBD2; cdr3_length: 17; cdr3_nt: TGTGCCAGCAGCCCACATGGAGGGCGCGGGGGGGCGAACGAGCAGTACTTC; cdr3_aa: CASSPHGGRGGANEQYF
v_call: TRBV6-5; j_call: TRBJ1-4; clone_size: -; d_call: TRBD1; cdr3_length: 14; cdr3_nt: TGTGCCAGCAGGGGGACAGGGGCAAATGAAAAACTGTTTTTT; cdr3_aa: CASRGTGANEKLFF
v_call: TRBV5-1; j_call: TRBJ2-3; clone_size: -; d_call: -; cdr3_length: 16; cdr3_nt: TGCGCCAGCAGCGAGGGGTTCGGCCCTTACACAGATACGCAGTATTTT; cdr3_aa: CASSEGFGPYTDTQYF
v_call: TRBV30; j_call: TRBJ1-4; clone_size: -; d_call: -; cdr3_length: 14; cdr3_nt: TGTGCCTGGAGTGACAAGGGCTCAGGGGAAAAACTGTTTTTT; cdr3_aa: CAWSDKGSGEKLFF
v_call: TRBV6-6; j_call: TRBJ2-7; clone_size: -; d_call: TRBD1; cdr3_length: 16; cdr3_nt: TGTGCCAGCAGTTACTCGAGACAGGGGGGTACCTACGAGCAGTACTTC; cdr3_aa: CASSYSRQGGTYEQYF
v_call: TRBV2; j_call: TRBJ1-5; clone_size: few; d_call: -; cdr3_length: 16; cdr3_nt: TGTGCCAGCAGTGATTTGGGGGTGTCTGGGAGTCAGCCCCAGCATTTT; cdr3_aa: CASSDLGVSGSQPQHF
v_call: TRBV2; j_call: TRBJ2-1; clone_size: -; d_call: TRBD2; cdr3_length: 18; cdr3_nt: TGTGCCATTTCCGGGACTAGCGGGGGGCGGAGCTCCTACAATGAGCAGTTCTTC; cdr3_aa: CAISGTSGGRSSYNEQFF
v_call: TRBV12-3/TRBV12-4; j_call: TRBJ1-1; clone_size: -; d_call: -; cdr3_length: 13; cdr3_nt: TGTGCCAGCAGTCCCGGGCTAGGGACTGAAGCTTTCTTT; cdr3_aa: CASSPGLGTEAFF
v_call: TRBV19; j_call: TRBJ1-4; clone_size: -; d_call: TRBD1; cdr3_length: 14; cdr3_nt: TGTGCCAGTAGTACGGGACAGGATAATGAAAAACTGTTTTTT; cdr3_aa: CASSTGQDNEKLFF
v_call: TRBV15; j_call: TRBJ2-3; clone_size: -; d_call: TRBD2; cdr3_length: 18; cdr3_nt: TGTGCCACCAGCAGAGTTGGCGGGGGACGGGCCCACACAGATACGCAGTATTTT; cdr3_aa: CATSRVGGGRAHTDTQYF
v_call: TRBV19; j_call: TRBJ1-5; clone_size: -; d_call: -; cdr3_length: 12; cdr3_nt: TGTGCCAGTAGTACACTCAATCAGCCCCAGCATTTT; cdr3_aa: CASSTLNQPQHF
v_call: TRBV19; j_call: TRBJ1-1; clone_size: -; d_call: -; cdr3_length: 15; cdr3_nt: TGTGCCAGTAGTCTCTTCGACGGCACAAACACTGAAGCTTTCTTT; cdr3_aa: CASSLFDGTNTEAFF
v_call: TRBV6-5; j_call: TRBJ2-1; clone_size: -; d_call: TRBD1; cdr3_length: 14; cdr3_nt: TGTGCCAGCAGTTACATCGACAGGGACAATGAGCAGTTCTTC; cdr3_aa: CASSYIDRDNEQFF
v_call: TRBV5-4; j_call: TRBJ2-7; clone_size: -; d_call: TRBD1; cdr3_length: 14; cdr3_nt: TGTGCCAGCAGCTTGGGGGGACAGAACTACGAGCAGTACTTC; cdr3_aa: CASSLGGQNYEQYF
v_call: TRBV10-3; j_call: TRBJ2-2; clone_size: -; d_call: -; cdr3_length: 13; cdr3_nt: TGTGCCATCAGTCACCCGAACACCGGGGAGCTGTTTTTT; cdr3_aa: CAISHPNTGELFF
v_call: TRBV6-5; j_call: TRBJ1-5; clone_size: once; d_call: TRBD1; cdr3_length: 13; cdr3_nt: TGTGCCAGCAGCCGGACAGGGGATCAGCCCCAGCATTTT; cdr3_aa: CASSRTGDQPQHF
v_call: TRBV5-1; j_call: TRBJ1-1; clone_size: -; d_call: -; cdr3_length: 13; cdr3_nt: TGCGCCAGCAGCTTGGAGGTGAACACTGAAGCTTTCTTT; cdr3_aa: CASSLEVNTEAFF
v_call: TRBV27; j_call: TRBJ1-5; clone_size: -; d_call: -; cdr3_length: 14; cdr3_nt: TGTGCCAGCAGCCTTGGAGGGCTGGTAGGGCCCCAGCATTTT; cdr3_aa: CASSLGGLVGPQHF
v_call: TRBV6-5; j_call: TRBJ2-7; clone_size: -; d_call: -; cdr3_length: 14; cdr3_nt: TGTGCCAGCAGTTCCGGTAATTGGGGAGGCGAGCAGTACTTC; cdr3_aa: CASSSGNWGGEQYF
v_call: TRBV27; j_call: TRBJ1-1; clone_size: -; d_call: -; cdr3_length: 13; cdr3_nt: TGTGCCAGCACCCTAACACAGGGAACTGAAGCTTTCTTT; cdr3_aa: CASTLTQGTEAFF
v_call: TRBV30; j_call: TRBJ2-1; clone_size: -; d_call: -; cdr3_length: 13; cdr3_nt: TGTGCCTGGAGTATCGGGACTTCCAATGAGCAGTTCTTC; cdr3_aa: CAWSIGTSNEQFF
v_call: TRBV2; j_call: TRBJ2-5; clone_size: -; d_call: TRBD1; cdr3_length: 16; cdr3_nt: TGTGCCAGCAGTTTTTCCTCCGGGACAGGCGGAGAGACCCAGTACTTC; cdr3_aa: CASSFSSGTGGETQYF
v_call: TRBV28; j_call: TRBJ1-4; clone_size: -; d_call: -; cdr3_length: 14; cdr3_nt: TGTGCCAGCAGCTGGTCACAGGGTAATGAAAAACTGTTTTTT; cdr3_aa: CASSWSQGNEKLFF
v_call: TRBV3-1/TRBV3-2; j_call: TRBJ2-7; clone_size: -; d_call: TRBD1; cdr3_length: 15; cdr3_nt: TGTGCCAGCAGCCGACGACAGGGGGCATTGGACGAGCAGTACTTC; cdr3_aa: CASSRRQGALDEQYF
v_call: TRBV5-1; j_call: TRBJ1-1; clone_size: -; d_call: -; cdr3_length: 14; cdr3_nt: TGCGCCAGCAGCTTAGGGGCTACGGGCACTGAAGCTTTCTTT; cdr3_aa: CASSLGATGTEAFF
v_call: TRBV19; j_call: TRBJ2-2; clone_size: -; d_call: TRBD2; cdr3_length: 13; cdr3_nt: TGTGCCAGTAGTACGACTAGCCTCGGGGAGCTGTTTTTT; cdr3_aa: CASSTTSLGELFF
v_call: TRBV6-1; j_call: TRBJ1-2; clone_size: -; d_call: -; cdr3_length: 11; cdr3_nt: TGTGCCAGCAGTGAAGTGGGTGGCTACACCTTC; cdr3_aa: CASSEVGGYTF